This T cell receptor (beta chain) was captured in a study of blood T cell repertoires in COVID-19. Across the whole study: Whether acute or convalescent, the COVID-19 samples came from the United States, Italy and Spain.

As originally analysed: Estimation of nucleated cell counts relied on the amplification of reference gene primers. Profiling relied on immunoSEQ multiplex PCR, and the TCRdb table lists in-frame clones only, not all of them. That table is the source of V, J and clone size, and D and trimming were worked out from the DNA. The sample records roughly 170,000 clones, roughly 89% being singletons. Germline V gene sequence: CDR1 LNHDA, CDR2 SQIVND (reference sequence). The J segment lost 1 base and the V segment lost 4 bases, leaving 3 bases of the junction unmatched. This CDR3 contains 14 residues. Seattle enrolled patients during active infection and tracked them longitudinally.

This chain joins TRBV19 and TRBJ1-1; 7 nucleotides agree with TRBD1. The material sequenced was peripheral blood. The clonotype originates from a woman aged 65 to 85 with COVID-19, enrolled during active disease. CDR3 nucleotide sequence: TGTGCCAGTAGTAAACGACAGGGGAACACTGAAGCTTTCTTT. This gives the protein CASSKRQGNTEAFF.